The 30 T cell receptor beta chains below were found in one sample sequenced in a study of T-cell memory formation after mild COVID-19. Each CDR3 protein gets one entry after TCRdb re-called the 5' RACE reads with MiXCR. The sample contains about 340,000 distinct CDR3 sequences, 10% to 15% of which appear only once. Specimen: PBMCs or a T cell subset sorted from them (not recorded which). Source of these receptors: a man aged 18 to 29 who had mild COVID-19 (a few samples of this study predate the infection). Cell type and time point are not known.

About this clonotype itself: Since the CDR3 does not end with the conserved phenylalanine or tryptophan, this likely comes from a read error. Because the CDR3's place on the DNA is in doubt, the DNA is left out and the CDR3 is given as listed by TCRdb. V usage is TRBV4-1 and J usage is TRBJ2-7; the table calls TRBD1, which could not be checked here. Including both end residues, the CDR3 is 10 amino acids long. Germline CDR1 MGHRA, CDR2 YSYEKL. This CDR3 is CASSQSRHRC.

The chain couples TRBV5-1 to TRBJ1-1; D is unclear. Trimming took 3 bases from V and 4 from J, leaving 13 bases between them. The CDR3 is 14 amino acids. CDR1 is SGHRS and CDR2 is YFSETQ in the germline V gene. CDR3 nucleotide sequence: TGCGCCAGCAGCTCAGACCGGGTGGGCACTGAAGCTTTCTTT. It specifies CASSSDRVGTEAFF.

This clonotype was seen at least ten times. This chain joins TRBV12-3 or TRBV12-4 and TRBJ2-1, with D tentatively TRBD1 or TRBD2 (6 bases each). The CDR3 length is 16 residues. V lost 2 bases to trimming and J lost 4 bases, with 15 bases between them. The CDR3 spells CASSLTGAQGYNEQFF. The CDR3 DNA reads TGTGCCAGCAGTTTAACGGGGGCTCAGGGGTACAATGAGCAGTTCTTC.

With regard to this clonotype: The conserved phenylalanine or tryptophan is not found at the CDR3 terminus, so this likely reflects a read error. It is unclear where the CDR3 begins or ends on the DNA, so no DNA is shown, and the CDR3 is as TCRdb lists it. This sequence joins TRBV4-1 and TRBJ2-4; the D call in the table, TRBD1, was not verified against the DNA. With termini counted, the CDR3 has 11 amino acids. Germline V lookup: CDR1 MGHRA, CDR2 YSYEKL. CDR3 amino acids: CASSSPVLGES.

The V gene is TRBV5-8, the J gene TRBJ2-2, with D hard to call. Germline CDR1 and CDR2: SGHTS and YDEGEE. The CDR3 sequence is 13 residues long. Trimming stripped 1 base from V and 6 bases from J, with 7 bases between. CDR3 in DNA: TGTGCCAGCAGCTTGTGGCTAGCCGGGGAGCTGTTTTTT. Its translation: CASSLWLAGELFF.

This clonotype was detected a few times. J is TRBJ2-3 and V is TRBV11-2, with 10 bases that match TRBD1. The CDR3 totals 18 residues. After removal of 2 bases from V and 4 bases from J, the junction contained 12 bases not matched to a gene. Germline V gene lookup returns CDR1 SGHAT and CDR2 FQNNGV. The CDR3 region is CASSLRQGAAGLADTQYF. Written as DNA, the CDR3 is TGTGCCAGCAGCTTACGACAGGGGGCGGCAGGCCTAGCAGATACGCAGTATTTT.

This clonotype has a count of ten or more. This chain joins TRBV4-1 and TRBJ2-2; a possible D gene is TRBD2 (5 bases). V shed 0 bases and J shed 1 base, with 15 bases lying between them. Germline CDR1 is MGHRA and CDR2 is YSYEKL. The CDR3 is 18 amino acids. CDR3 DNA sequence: TGCGCCAGCAGCCAAGATAGACCGCGGGCCGTGAACACCGGGGAGCTGTTTTTT. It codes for CASSQDRPRAVNTGELFF.

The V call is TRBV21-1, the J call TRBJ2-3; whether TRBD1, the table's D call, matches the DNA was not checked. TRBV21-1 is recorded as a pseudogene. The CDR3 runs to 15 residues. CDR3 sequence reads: CASSKSCGGPDTQYF. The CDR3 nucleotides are TGTGCCAGCAGCAAAAGCTGTGGGGGCCCCGATACGCAGTATTTT.

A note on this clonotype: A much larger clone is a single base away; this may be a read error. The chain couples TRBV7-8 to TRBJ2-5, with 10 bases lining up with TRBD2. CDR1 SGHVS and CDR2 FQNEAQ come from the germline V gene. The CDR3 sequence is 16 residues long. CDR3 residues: CASSLARLAGVENQYF. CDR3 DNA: TGTGCCAGCAGCTTAGCGCGGCTAGCGGGGGTTGAGAACCAGTACTTC. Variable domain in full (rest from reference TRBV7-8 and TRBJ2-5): GAGVSQSPRYKVAKRGQDVALRCDPISGHVSLFWYQQALGQGPEFLTYFQNEAQLDKSGLPSDRFFAERPEGSVSTLKIQRTQQEDSAVYLCASSLARLAGVENQYFGPGTRLLVL.

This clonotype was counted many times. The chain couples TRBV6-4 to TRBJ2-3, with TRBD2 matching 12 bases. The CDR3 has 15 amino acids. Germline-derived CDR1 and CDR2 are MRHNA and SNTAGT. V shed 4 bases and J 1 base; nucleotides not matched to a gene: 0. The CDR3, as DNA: TGTGCCAGCAGTGGGACTAGCGGGGGCACAGATACGCAGTATTTT. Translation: CASSGTSGGTDTQYF.

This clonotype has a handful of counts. The CDR3 DNA reads as TGTGCCAGCAGTTACTCTCGGGACAGTTACAATGAGCAGTTCTTC. This codes for CASSYSRDSYNEQFF. The rearrangement joins TRBV6-5 to TRBJ2-1; 7 bases fit TRBD1. Germline values: CDR1 MNHEY, CDR2 SVGAGI. Trimming removed 0 bases from V and 4 bases from J; junction bases left unmatched: 3. The CDR3 totals 15 residues.

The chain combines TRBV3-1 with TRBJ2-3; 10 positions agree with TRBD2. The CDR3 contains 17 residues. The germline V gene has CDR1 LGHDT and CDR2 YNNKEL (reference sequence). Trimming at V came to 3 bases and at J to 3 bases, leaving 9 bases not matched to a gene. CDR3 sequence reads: CASSQYRLAGDTDTQYF. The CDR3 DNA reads TGTGCCAGCAGCCAGTACCGGCTAGCGGGGGATACAGATACGCAGTATTTT.

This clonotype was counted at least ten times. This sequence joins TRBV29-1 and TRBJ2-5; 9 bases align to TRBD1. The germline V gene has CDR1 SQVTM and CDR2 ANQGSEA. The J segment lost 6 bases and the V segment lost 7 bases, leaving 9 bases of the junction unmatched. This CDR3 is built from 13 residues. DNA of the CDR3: TGCAGCGCAACACAGGGGGCAGGAAAGACCCAGTACTTC. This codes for CSATQGAGKTQYF.

CDR3 coding DNA: TGTGCCAGCAGCGGCGCTTTCTATGGCTACACCTTC. Protein product: CASSGAFYGYTF. The V and J genes are TRBV5-5 and TRBJ1-2; D remains ambiguous. Trimming removed 4 bases at V and 4 bases at J, with 8 bases between. The CDR3 sequence is 12 residues long. In germline, CDR1 is SGHKS, CDR2 YYEKEE (reference sequence).

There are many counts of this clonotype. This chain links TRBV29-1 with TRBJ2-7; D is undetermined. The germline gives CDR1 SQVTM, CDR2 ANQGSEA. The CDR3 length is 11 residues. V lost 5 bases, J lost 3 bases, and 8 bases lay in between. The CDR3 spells CSVSQNYEQYF. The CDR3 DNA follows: TGCAGCGTTAGTCAGAACTACGAGCAGTACTTC.

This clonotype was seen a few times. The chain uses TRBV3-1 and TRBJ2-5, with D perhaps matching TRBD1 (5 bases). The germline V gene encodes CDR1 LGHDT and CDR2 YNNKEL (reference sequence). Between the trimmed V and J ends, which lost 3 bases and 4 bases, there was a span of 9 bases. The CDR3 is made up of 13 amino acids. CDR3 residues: CASSQQGSETQYF. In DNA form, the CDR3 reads TGTGCCAGCAGCCAGCAGGGTTCAGAGACCCAGTACTTC.

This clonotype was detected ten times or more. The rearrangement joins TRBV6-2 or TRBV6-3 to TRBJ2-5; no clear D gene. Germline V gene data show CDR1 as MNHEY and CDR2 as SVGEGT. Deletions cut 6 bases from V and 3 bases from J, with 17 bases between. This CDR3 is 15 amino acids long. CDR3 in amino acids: CASSSYDASEETQYF. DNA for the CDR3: TGTGCCAGCAGCTCGTACGATGCCTCGGAAGAGACCCAGTACTTC.

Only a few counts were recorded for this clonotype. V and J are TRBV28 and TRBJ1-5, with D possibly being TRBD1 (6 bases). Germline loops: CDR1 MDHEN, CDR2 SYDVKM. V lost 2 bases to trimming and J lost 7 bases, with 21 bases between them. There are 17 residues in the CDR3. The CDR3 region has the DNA TGTGCCAGCAGTTTACCGCCCTTCCACAGGGCTGGGCAGCCCCAGCATTTT. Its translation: CASSLPPFHRAGQPQHF.

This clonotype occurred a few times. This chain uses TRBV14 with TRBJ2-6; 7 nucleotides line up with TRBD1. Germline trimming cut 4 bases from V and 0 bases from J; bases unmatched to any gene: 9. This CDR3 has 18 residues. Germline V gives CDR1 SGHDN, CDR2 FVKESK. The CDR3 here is CASSRLRGRNSGANVLTF. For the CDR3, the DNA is TGTGCCAGCAGCCGCCTCAGGGGGAGAAACTCTGGGGCCAACGTCCTGACTTTC.

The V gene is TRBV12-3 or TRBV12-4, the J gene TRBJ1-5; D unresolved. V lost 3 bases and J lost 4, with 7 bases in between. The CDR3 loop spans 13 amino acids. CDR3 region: CASSLVPNQPQHF. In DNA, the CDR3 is TGTGCCAGCAGTTTGGTCCCAAATCAGCCCCAGCATTTT.

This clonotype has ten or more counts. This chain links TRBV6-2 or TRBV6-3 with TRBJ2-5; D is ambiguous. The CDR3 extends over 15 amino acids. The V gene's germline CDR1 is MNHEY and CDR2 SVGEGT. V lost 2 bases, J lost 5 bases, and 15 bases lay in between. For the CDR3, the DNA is TGTGCCAGCAGTTACCCAAGACAATTCGGGGAGACCCAGTACTTC. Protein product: CASSYPRQFGETQYF.

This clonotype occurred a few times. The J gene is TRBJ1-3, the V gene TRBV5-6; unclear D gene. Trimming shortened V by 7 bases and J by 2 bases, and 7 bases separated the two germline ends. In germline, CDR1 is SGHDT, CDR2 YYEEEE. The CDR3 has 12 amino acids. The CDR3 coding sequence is TGTGCCAGCGGCGAGGCTGGAAACACCATATATTTT. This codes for CASGEAGNTIYF.

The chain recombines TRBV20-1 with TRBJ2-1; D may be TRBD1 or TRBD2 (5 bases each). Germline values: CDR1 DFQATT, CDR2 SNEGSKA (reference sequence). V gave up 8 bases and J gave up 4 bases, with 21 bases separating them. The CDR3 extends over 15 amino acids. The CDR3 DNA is TGCAGTAGATCAGGGACCGGGGCAGCGTACAATGAGCAGTTCTTC. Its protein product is CSRSGTGAAYNEQFF.

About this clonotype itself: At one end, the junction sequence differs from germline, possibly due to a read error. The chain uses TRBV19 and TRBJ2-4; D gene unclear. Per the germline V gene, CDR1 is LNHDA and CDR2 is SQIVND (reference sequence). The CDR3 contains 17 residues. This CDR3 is CASSIGVQGVIKSIQYF. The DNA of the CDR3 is TGTGCCAGTAGTATAGGGGTCCAAGGAGTCATCAAAAGCATTCAGTACTTC.

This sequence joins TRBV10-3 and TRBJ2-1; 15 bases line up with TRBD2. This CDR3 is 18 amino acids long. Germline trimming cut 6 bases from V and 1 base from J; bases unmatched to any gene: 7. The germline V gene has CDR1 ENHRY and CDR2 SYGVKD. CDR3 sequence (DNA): TGTGCCATCAGGACGGGACTAGCGGGGGGAGTGTCCTACAATGAGCAGTTCTTC. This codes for CAIRTGLAGGVSYNEQFF.

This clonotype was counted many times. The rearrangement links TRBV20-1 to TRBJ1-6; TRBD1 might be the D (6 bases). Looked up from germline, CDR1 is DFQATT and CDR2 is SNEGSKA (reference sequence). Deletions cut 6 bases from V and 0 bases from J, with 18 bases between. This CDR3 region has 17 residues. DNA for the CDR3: TGCAGTGCCCCGCAGGGGCTGCGAAGCTCCTATAATTCACCCCTCCACTTT. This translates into CSAPQGLRSSYNSPLHF.

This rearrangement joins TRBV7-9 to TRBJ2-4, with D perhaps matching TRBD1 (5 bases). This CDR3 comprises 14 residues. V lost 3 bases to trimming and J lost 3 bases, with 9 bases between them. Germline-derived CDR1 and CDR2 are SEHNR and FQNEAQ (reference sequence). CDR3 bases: TGTGCCAGCAGCTTGGTAACAGGCAAAAACATTCAGTACTTC. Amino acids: CASSLVTGKNIQYF.

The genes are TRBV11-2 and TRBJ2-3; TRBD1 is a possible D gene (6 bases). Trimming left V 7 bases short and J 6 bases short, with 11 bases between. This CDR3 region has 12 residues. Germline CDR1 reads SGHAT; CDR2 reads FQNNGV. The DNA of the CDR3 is TGTGCCAGCACCTCCCAGGGGGATACGCAGTATTTT. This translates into CASTSQGDTQYF.

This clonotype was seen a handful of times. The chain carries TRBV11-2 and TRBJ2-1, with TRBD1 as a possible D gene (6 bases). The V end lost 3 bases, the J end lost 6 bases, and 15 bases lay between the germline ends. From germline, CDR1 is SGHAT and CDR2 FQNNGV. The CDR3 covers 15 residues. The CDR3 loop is CASSFGRTAGNEQFF. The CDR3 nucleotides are TGTGCCAGCAGCTTTGGCCGGACAGCCGGCAATGAGCAGTTCTTC. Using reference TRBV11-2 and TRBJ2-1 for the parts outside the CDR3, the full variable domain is EAGVAQSPRYKIIEKRQSVAFWCNPISGHATLYWYQQILGQGPKLLIQFQNNGVVDDSQLPKDRFSAERLKGVDSTLKIQPAKLEDSAVYLCASSFGRTAGNEQFFGPGTRLTVL.

CDR3 coding DNA: TGTGCCAGCAGCCAACAAGTTCGTAACGAGCAGTACTTC. Amino acids: CASSQQVRNEQYF. The chain is built from TRBV12-3 or TRBV12-4 and TRBJ2-7; D unresolved. Trimming left V 6 bases short and J 5 bases short, with 14 bases between. There are 13 residues in the CDR3.